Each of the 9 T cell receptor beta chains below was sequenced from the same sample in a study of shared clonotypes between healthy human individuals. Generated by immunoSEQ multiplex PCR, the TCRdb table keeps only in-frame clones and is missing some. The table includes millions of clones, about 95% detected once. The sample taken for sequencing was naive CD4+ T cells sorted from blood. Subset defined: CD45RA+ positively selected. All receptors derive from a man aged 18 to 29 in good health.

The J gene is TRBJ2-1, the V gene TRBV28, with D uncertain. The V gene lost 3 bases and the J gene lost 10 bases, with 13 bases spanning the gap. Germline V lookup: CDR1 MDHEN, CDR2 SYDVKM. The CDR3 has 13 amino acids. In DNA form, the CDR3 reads TGTGCCAGCAGTTTCCTGGCCCCCGGGGAGCAGTTCTTC. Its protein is CASSFLAPGEQFF.

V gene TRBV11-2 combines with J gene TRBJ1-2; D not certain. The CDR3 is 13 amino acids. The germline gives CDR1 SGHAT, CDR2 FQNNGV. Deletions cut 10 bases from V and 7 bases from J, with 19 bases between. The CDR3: CATDRTGAIGYTF. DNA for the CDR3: TGTGCCACCGATCGGACCGGAGCTATTGGCTACACCTTC.

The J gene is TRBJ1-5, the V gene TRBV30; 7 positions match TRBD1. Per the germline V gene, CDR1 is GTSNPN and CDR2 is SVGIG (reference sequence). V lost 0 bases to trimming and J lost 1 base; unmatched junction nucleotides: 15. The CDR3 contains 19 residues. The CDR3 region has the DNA TGTGCCTGGAGTGTACCCCGCCTCGAGGGGGCTTGGAGCAATCAGCCCCAGCATTTT. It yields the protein CAWSVPRLEGAWSNQPQHF.

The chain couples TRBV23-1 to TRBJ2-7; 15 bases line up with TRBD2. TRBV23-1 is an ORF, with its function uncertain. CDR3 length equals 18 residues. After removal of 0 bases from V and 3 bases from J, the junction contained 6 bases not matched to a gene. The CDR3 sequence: CASSQSRRTSGRVYEQYF. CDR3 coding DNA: TGCGCCAGCAGTCAATCGCGGCGGACTAGCGGGAGGGTCTACGAGCAGTACTTC.

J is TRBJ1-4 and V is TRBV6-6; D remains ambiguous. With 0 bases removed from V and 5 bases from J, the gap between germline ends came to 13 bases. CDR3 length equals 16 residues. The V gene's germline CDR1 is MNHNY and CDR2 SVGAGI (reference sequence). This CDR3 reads CASSYSMREINEKLFF. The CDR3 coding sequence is TGTGCCAGCAGTTACTCGATGCGGGAGATAAATGAAAAACTGTTTTTT.

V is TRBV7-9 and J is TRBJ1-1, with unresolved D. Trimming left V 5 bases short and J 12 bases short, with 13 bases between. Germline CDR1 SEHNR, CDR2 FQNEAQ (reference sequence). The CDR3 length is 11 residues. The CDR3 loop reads CASSLGFGTFF. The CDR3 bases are TGTGCCAGCAGCCTGGGGTTCGGGACTTTCTTT.

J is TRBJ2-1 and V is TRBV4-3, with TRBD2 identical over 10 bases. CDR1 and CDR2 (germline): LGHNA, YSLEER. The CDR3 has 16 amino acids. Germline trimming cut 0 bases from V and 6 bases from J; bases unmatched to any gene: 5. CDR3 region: CASSQEPSGSGNEQFF. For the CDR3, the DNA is TGCGCCAGCAGCCAAGAGCCTAGCGGGAGCGGCAATGAGCAGTTCTTC.

The CDR3 DNA reads as TGTGCCAGCAGTTTATCCGTTCGGGGAGCGGAGACCCAGTACTTC. This sequence encodes CASSLSVRGAETQYF. This sequence joins TRBV28 and TRBJ2-5; tentative D call: TRBD2 (5 bases). The CDR3 totals 15 residues. Germline CDR1 and CDR2: MDHEN and SYDVKM. With 1 base removed from V and 5 bases from J, the gap between germline ends came to 14 bases.

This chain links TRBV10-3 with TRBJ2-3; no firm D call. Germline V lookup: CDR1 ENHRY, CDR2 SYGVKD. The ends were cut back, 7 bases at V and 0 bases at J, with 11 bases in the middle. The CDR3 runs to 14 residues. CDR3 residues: CAITSISSTDTQYF. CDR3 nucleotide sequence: TGTGCCATCACCTCCATATCTAGCACAGATACGCAGTATTTT.